This TCR beta chain emerged from a study of T-cell reconstitution after alpha-beta-depleted transplantation in children. Overall study results and limits: For some patients, TCRbeta diversity was high at day 60 because of recipient T cells and thymic progenitors that survived. T-cell counts and diversity at one year post-transplant came mainly from newly produced T cells. About two months after transplant, alpha-beta T cells reportedly came from several hundred expanded graft clones.

Germline assignment: CDR1 SQVTM and CDR2 ANQGSEA. There are 12 residues in the CDR3. Between the trimmed V and J ends, which lost 6 bases and 5 bases, there was a span of 13 bases. This clonotype was counted at least ten times. Antigen: not known. Researchers prepared the TCRbeta library using unique molecular identifiers, the study reports. TCRdb reanalysed the PCR reads using MiXCR and keeps one entry per CDR3 protein. The data contain about 490,000 distinct CDR3 sequences, over 9.5% of them singletons. The chain is built from TRBV29-1 and TRBJ2-5; D not resolved. The starting material was PBMCs, obtained before TCRalphabeta/CD19-depleted stem cell transplant. This sequence originates from a child between 2 and 9 years old with inherited bone marrow failure, due to receive a stem cell transplant. Written as DNA, the CDR3 is TGCAGCGTCTCGACACCAGCGGAGACCCAGTACTTC. As protein: CSVSTPAETQYF.